The 3 T cell receptor beta chains reported below all come from one sample, sequenced in a study of blood T cell repertoires in COVID-19. Sequencing used immunoSEQ multiplex PCR; TCRdb keeps in-frame clones, though not all of them. Of fewer than 250,000 clones detected, about 81% appear once; the ten largest clones hold 7.8%. Sequencing input: peripheral blood. The receptor set was obtained from a woman between 55 and 75 years old with COVID-19, enrolled during active disease.

Of note for this clone: Sequence at one end of the junction differs from germline and may be a read error. The V gene is TRBV19, the J gene TRBJ2-7; TRBD2 agrees at 11 bases. This CDR3 region has 13 residues. Germline CDR1 and CDR2: LNHDA and SQIVND (reference sequence). CDR3: CASSPSTSGSQSF. The CDR3 bases are TGTGCCAGTAGTCCATCCACTAGCGGGAGTCAGTCCTTC.

This chain joins TRBV27 and TRBJ2-1; 7 positions match TRBD2. Germline-derived CDR1 and CDR2 are MNHEY and SMNVEV (reference sequence). The ends lost 2 bases at V and 2 bases at J; junction bases unmatched: 9. The CDR3 totals 17 residues. This chain's CDR3 is CASSLTFREAPYNEQFF. CDR3 nucleotides: TGTGCCAGCAGTTTAACTTTTCGGGAGGCGCCCTACAATGAGCAGTTCTTC.

This clone was detected once. The chain carries TRBV5-1 and TRBJ2-3, with no clear D. CDR3 length: 14 residues. Trimming removed 1 base from V and 2 bases from J, with 8 bases in between. The germline V gene encodes CDR1 SGHRS and CDR2 YFSETQ. Here the CDR3 reads CASSLSPFTDTQYF. DNA of the CDR3: TGCGCCAGCAGCTTGAGCCCCTTCACAGATACGCAGTATTTT.